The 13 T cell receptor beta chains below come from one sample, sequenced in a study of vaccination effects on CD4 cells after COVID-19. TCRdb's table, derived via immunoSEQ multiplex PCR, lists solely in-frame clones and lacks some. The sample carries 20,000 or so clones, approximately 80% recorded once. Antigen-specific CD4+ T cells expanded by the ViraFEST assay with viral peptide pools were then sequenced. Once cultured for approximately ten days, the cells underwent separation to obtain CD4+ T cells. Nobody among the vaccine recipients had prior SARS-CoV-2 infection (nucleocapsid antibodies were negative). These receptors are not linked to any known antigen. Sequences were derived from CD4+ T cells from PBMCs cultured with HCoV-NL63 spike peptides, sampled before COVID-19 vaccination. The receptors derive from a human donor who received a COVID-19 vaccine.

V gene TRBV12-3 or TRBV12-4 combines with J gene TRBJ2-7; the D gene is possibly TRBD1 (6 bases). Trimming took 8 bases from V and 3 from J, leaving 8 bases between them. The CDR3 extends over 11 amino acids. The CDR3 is CASGTNYEQYF. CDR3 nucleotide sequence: TGTGCCAGCGGGACAAACTACGAGCAGTACTTC.

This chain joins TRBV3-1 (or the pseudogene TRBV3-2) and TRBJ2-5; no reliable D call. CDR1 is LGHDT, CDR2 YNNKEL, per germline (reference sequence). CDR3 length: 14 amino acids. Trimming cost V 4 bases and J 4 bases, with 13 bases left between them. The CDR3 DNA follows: TGTGCCAGCAGCCTGAAAACGCGGTCAGAGACCCAGTACTTC. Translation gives CASSLKTRSETQYF.

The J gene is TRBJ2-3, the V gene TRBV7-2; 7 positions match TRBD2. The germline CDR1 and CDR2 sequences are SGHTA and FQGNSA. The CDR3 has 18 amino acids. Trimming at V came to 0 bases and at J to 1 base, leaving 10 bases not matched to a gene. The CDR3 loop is CASSLAWLMGGGTDTQYF. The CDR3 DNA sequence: TGTGCCAGCAGCTTAGCCTGGCTCATGGGGGGGGGCACAGATACGCAGTATTTT.

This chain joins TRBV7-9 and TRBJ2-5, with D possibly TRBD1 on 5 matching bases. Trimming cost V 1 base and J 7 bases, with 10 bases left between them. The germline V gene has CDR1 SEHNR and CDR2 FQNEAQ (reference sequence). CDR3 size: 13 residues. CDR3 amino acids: CASSLGSRATQYF. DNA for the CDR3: TGTGCCAGCAGCTTAGGTAGCAGGGCGACCCAGTACTTC.

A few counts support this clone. For the CDR3, the DNA is TGTGCCAGCAGTGCCTCGGGGCGCCGTAGCTCCTACAATGAGCAGTTCTTC. Amino acids: CASSASGRRSSYNEQFF. The chain combines TRBV6-4 with TRBJ2-1; D may correspond to TRBD1 or TRBD2 (5 bases each). V was cut by 4 bases and J by 0 bases, with 16 bases left in between. The CDR3 contains 17 residues. Germline CDR1 and CDR2: MRHNA and SNTAGT.

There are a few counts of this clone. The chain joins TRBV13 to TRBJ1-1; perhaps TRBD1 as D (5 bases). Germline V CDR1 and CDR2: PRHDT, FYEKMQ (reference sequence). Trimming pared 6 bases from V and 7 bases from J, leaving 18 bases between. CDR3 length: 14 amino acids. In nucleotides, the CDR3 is TGTGCCAGCAGTTCTGATCAAGGGACGGGTGAAGCTTTCTTT. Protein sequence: CASSSDQGTGEAFF. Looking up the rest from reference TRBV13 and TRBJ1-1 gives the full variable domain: AAGVIQSPRHLIKEKRETATLKCYPIPRHDTVYWYQQGPGQDPQFLISFYEKMQSDKGSIPDRFSAQQFSDYHSELNMSSLELGDSALYFCASSSDQGTGEAFFGQGTRLTVV.

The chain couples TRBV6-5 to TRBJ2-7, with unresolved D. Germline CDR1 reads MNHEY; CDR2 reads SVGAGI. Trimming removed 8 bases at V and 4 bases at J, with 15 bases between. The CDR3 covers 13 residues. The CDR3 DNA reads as TGTGCCAGCGCCCGAGTTCCATTGTACGAGCAGTACTTC. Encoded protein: CASARVPLYEQYF.

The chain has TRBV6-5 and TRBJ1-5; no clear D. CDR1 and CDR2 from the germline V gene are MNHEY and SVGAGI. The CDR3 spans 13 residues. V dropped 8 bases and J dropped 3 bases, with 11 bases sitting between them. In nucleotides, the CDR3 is TGTGCCAGCTCCGGGCAGGCCAATCAGCCCCAGCATTTT. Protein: CASSGQANQPQHF.

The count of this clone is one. This chain's CDR3 is CASSFFGSGTGELFF. CDR3 DNA sequence: TGCGCCAGCAGCTTCTTCGGCTCCGGGACCGGGGAGCTGTTTTTT. The J gene is TRBJ2-2, the V gene TRBV5-1; the D is unclear. Trimming stripped 2 bases from V and 5 bases from J, with 13 bases between. CDR3 length equals 15 residues. Germline CDR1 and CDR2: SGHRS and YFSETQ. The entire variable domain, with the rest obtained from reference TRBV5-1 and TRBJ2-2, is as follows: KAGVTQTPRYLIKTRGQQVTLSCSPISGHRSVSWYQQTPGQGLQFLFEYFSETQRNKGNFPGRFSGRQFSNSRSEMNVSTLELGDSALYLCASSFFGSGTGELFFGEGSRLTVL.

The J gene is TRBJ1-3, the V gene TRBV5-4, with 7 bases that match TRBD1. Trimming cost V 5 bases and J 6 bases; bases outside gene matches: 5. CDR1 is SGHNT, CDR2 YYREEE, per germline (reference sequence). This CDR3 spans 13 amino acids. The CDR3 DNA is TGTGCCAGCAGGTCCGGGACAGCAAACACCATATATTTT. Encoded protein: CASRSGTANTIYF. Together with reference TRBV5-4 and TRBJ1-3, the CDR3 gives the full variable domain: ETGVTQSPTHLIKTRGQQVTLRCSSQSGHNTVSWYQQALGQGPQFIFQYYREEENGRGNFPPRFSGLQFPNYSSELNVNALELDDSALYLCASRSGTANTIYFGEGSWLTVV.

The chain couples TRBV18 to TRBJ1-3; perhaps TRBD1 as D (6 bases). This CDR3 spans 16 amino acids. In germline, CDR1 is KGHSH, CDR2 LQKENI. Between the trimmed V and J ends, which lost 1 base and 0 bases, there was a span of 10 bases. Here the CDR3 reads CASSPLADSSGNTIYF. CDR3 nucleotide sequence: TGTGCCAGCTCACCACTTGCGGACAGCTCTGGAAACACCATATATTTT.

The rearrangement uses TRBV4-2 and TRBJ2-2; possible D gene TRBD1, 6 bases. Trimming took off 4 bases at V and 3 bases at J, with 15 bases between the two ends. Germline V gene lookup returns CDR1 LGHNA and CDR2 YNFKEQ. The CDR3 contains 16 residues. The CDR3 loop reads CASSPHYHRDTGELFF. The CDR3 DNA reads TGTGCCAGCAGCCCCCACTACCACAGGGACACCGGGGAGCTGTTTTTT.

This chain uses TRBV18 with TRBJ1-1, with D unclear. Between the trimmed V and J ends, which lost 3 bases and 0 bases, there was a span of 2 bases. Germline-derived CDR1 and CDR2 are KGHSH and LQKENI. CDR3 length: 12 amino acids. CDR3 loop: CASSPLNTEAFF. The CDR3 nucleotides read TGTGCCAGCTCACCCTTGAACACTGAAGCTTTCTTT.